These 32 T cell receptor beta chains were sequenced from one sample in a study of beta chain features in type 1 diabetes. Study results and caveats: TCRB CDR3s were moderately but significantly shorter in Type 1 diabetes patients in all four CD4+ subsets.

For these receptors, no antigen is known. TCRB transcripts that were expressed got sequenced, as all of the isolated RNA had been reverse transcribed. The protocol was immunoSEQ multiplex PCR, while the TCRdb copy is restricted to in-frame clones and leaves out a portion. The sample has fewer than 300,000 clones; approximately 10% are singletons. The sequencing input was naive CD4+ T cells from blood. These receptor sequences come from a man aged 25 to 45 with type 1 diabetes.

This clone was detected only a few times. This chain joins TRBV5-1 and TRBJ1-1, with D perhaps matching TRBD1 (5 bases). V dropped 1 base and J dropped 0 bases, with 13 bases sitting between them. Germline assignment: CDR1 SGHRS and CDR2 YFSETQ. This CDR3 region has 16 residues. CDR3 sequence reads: CASSLSQGLMNTEAFF. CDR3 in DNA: TGCGCCAGCAGCTTGAGTCAGGGCTTGATGAACACTGAAGCTTTCTTT.

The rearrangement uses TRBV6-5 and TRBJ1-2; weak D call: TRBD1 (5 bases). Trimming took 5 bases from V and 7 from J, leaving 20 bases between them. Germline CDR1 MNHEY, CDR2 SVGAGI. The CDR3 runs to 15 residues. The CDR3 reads CASSASVRAMGGYTF. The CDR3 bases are TGTGCCAGCAGTGCCTCCGTCAGGGCAATGGGTGGCTACACCTTC.

CDR3 loop: CASSPPKAGGSYNEQFF. For the CDR3, the DNA is TGTGCCAGCAGCCCCCCGAAAGCGGGGGGATCTTACAATGAGCAGTTCTTC. The chain couples TRBV5-4 to TRBJ2-1; 9 nucleotides match TRBD2. The germline CDR1 and CDR2 sequences are SGHNT and YYREEE (reference sequence). This CDR3 region has 17 residues. After removal of 4 bases from V and 4 bases from J, the junction contained 12 bases not matched to a gene. The variable domain in full, with the rest retrieved from reference TRBV5-4 and TRBJ2-1, is ETGVTQSPTHLIKTRGQQVTLRCSSQSGHNTVSWYQQALGQGPQFIFQYYREEENGRGNFPPRFSGLQFPNYSSELNVNALELDDSALYLCASSPPKAGGSYNEQFFGPGTRLTVL.

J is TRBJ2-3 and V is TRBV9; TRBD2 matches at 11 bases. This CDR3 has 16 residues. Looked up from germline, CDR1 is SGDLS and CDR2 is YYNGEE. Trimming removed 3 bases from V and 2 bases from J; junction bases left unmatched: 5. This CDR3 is CASSEGLAAFTDTQYF. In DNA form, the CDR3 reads TGTGCCAGCAGCGAGGGACTAGCGGCGTTCACAGATACGCAGTATTTT.

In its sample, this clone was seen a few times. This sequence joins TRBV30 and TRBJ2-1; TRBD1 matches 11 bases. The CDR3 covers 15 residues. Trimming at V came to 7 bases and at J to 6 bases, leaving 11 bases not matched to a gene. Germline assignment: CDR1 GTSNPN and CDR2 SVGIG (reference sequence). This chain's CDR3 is CALTFRDRGGNEQFF. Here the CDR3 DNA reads TGTGCCTTGACCTTCCGGGACAGGGGGGGCAATGAGCAGTTCTTC.

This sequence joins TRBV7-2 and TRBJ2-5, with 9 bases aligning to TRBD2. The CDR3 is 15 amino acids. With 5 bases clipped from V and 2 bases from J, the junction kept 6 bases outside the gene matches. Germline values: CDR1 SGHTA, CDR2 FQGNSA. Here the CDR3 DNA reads TGTGCCAGCAGCCAGGGCAGCGGGGGGCAAGAGACCCAGTACTTC. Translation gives CASSQGSGGQETQYF. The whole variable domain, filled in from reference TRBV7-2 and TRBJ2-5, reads GAGVSQSPSNKVTEKGKDVELRCDPISGHTALYWYRQSLGQGLEFLIYFQGNSAPDKSGLPSDRFSAERTGGSVSTLTIQRTQQEDSAVYLCASSQGSGGQETQYFGPGTRLLVL.

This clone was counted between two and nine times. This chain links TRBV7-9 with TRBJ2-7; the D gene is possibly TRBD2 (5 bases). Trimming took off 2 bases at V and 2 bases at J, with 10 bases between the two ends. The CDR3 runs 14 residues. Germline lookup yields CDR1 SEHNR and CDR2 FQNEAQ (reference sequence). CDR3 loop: CASSLSGVAYEQYF. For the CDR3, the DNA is TGTGCCAGCAGCTTAAGCGGTGTCGCCTACGAGCAGTACTTC.

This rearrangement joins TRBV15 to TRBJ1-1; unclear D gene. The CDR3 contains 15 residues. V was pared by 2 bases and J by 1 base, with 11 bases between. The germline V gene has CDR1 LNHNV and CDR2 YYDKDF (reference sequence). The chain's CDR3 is CATSRNSISNTEAFF. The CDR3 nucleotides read TGTGCCACCAGCAGAAACAGTATTTCGAACACTGAAGCTTTCTTT.

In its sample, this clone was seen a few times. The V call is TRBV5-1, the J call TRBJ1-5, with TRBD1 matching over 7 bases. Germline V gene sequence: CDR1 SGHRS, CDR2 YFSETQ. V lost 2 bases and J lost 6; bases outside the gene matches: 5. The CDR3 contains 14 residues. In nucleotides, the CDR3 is TGCGCCAGCAGCTTTACAGGGGACGGTCAGCCCCAGCATTTT. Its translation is CASSFTGDGQPQHF.

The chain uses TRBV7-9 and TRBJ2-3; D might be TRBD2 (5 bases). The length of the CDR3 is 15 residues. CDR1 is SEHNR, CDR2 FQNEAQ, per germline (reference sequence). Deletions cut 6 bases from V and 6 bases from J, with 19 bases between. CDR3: CASRTWRGPVDTQYF. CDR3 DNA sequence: TGTGCCAGCAGAACGTGGCGAGGGCCGGTCGATACGCAGTATTTT.

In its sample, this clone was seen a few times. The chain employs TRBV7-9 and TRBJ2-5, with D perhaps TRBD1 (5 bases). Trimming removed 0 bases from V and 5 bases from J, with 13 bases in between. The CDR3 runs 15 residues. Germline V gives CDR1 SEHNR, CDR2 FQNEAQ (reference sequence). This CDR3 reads CASSLALTGRETQYF. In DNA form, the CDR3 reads TGTGCCAGCAGCTTAGCGCTAACAGGACGGGAGACCCAGTACTTC. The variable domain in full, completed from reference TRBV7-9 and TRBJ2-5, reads DTGVSQNPRHKITKRGQNVTFRCDPISEHNRLYWYRQTLGQGPEFLTYFQNEAQLEKSRLLSDRFSAERPKGSFSTLEIQRTEQGDSAMYLCASSLALTGRETQYFGPGTRLLVL.

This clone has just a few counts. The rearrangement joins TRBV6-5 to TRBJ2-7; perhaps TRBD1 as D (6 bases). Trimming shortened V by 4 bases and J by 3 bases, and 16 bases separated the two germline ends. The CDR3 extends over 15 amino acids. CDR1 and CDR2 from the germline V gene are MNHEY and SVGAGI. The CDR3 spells CASSFAYQGGYEQYF. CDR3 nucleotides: TGTGCCAGCAGTTTCGCGTACCAAGGGGGCTACGAGCAGTACTTC.

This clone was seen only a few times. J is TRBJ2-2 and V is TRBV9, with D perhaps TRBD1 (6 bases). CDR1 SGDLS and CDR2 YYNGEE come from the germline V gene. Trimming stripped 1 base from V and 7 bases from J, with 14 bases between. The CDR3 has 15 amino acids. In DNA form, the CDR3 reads TGTGCCAGCAGCGTAAAAACAGGGTGGGACGGGGAGCTGTTTTTT. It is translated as CASSVKTGWDGELFF.

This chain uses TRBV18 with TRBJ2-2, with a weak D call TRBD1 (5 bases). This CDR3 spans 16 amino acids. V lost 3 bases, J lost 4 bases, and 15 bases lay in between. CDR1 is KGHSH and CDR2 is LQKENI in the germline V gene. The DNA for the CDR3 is TGTGCCAGCTCACCGTCAGGGTTCACACTCACCGGGGAGCTGTTTTTT. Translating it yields CASSPSGFTLTGELFF.

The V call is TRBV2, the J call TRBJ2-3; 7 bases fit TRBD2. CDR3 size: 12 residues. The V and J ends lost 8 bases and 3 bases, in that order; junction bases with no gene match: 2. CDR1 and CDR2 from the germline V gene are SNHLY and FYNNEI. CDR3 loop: CASGRATDTQYF. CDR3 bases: TGTGCCAGCGGGAGGGCGACAGATACGCAGTATTTT.

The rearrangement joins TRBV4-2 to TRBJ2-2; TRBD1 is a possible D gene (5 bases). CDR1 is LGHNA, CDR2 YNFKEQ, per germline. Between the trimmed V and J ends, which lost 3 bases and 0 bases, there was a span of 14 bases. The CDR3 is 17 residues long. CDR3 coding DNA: TGTGCCAGCAGCCAGGGGTCAGGGCTGGCGAACACCGGGGAGCTGTTTTTT. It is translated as CASSQGSGLANTGELFF.

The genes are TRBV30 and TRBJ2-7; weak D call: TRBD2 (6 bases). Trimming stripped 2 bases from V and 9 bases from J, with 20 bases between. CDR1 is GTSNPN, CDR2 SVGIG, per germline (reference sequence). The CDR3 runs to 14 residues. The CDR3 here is CAWSIGTPSPGQYF. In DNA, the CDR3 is TGTGCCTGGAGTATCGGGACTCCTTCTCCTGGGCAGTACTTC.

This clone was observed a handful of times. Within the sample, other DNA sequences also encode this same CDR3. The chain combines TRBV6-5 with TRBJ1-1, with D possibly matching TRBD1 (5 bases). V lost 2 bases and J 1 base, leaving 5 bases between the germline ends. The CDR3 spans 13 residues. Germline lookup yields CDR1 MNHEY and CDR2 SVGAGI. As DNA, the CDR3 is TGTGCCAGCAGTTACGGACAGAACACTGAAGCTTTCTTT. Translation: CASSYGQNTEAFF.

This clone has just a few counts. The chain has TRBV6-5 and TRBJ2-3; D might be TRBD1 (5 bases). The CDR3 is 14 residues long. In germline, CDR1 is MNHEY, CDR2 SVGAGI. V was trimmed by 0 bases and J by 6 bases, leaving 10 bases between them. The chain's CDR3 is CASSYSEGADTQYF. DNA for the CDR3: TGTGCCAGCAGTTACTCGGAAGGGGCGGATACGCAGTATTTT.

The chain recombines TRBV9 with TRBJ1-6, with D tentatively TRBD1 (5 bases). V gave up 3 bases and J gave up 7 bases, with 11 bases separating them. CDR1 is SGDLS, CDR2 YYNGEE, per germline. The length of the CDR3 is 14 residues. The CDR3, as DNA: TGTGCCAGCAGCGCCACGGGGGACAATTCACCCCTCCACTTT. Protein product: CASSATGDNSPLHF.

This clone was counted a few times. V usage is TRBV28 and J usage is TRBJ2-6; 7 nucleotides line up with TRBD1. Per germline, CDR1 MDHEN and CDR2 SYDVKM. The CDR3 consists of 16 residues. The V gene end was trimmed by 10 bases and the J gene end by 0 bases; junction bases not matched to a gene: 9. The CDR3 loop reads CAILGTDHSGANVLTF. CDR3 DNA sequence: TGTGCCATCCTCGGGACAGATCACTCTGGGGCCAACGTCCTGACTTTC.

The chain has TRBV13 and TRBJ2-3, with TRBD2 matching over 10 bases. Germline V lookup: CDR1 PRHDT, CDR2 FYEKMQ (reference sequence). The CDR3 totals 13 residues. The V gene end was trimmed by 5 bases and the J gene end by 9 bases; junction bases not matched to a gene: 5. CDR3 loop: CASSRGTSDTQYF. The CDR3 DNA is TGTGCCAGCAGCCGAGGGACTAGCGACACGCAGTATTTT.

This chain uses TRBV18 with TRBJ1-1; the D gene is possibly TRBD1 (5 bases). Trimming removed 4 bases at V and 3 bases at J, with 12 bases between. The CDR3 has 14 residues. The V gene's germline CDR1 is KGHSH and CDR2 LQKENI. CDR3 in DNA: TGTGCCAGCTCACTCAGGGAAGGAGACACTGAAGCTTTCTTT. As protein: CASSLREGDTEAFF. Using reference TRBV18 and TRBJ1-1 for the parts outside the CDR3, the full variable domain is NAGVMQNPRHLVRRRGQEARLRCSPMKGHSHVYWYRQLPEEGLKFMVYLQKENIIDESGMPKERFSAEFPKEGPSILRIQQVVRGDSAAYFCASSLREGDTEAFFGQGTRLTVV.

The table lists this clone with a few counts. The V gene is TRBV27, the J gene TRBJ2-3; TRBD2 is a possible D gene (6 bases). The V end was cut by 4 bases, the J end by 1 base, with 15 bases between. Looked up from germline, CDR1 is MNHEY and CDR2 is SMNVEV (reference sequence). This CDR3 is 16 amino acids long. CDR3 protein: CASSSLAERGTDTQYF. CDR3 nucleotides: TGTGCCAGCAGTTCCCTGGCGGAGCGGGGCACAGATACGCAGTATTTT.

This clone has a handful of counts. The DNA of the CDR3 is TGTGCCAGCAGCTTGGCCAGGGAAACGCAGTATTTT. Translating it yields CASSLARETQYF. This sequence joins TRBV5-8 and TRBJ2-3, with D perhaps TRBD1 (5 bases). Germline CDR1 is SGHTS and CDR2 is YDEGEE. V gave up 0 bases and J gave up 9 bases, with 8 bases separating them. The CDR3 runs 12 residues.

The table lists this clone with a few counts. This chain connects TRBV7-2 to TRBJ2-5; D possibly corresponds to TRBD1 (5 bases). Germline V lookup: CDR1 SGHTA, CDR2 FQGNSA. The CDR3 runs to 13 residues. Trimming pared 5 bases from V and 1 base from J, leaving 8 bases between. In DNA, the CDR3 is TGTGCCAGCAGCCGCGACAGCCAAGAGACCCAGTACTTC. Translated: CASSRDSQETQYF. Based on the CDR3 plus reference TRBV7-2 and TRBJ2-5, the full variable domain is GAGVSQSPSNKVTEKGKDVELRCDPISGHTALYWYRQSLGQGLEFLIYFQGNSAPDKSGLPSDRFSAERTGGSVSTLTIQRTQQEDSAVYLCASSRDSQETQYFGPGTRLLVL.

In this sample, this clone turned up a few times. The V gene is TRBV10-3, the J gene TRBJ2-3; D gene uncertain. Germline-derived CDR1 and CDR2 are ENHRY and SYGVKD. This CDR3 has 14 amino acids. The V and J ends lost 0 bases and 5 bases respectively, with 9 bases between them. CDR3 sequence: CAISESNAQDTQYF. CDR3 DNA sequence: TGTGCCATCAGTGAGTCGAATGCACAAGATACGCAGTATTTT.

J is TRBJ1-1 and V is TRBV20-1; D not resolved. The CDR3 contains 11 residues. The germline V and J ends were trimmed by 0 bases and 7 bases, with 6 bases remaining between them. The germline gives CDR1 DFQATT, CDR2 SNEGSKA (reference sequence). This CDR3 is CSARESGEAFF. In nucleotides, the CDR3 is TGCAGTGCTAGAGAGAGCGGTGAAGCTTTCTTT.

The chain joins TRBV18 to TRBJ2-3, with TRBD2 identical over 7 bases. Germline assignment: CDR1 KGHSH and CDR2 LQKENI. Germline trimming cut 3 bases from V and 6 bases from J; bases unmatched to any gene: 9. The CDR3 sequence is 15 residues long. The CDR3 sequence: CASSPPGLQRDTQYF. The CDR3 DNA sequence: TGTGCCAGCTCACCTCCGGGACTACAAAGGGATACGCAGTATTTT.

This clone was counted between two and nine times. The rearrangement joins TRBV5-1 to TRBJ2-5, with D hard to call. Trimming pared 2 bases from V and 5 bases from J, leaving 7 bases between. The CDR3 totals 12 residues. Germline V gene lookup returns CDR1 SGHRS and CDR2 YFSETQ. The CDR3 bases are TGCGCCAGCAGCTTTAGTGAGGAGACCCAGTACTTC. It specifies CASSFSEETQYF.

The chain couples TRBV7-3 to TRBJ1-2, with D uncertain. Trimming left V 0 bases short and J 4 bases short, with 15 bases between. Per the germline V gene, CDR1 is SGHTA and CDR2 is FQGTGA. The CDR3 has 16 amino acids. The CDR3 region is CASSLTGREYVYGYTF. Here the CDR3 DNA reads TGTGCCAGCAGCTTAACTGGCCGGGAGTACGTCTATGGCTACACCTTC.

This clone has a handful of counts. In DNA, the CDR3 is TGTGCCATCGGAGGGGACTTACCGCCCTACGAGCAGTACTTC. Its translation is CAIGGDLPPYEQYF. The chain is built from TRBV10-3 and TRBJ2-7, with TRBD2 as a possible D gene (6 bases). The CDR3 totals 14 residues. The germline V gene has CDR1 ENHRY and CDR2 SYGVKD. V lost 8 bases and J 2 bases, leaving 16 bases between the germline ends.